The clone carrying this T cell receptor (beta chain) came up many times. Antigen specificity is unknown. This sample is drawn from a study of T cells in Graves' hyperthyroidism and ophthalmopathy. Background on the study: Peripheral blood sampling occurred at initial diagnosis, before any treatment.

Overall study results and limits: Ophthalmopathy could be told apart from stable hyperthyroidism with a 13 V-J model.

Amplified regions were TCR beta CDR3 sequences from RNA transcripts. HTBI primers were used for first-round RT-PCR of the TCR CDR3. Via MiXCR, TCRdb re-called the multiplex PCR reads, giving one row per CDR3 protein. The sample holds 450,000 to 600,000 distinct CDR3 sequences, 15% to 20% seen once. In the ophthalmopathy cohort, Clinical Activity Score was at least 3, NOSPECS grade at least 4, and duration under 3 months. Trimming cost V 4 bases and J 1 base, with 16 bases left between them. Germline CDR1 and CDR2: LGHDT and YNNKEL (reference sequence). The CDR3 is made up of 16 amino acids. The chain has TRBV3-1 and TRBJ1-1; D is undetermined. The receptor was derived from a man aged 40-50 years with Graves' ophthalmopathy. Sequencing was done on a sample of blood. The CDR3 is CASSPDFPPSNTEAFF. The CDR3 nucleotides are TGTGCCAGCAGCCCGGACTTCCCCCCCTCGAACACTGAAGCTTTCTTT. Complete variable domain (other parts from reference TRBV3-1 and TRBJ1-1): DTAVSQTPKYLVTQMGNDKSIKCEQNLGHDTMYWYKQDSKKFLKIMFSYNNKELIINETVPNRFSPKSPDKAHLNLHINSLELGDSAVYFCASSPDFPPSNTEAFFGQGTRLTVV.